These T cell receptor beta chains were read from a single sample in a study of cytomegalovirus exposure and HLA in healthy donors. Here immunoSEQ multiplex PCR was the method, and the copy in TCRdb shows in-frame clones only, minus some. Of just over 150,000 clones in the sample, approximately 84% are singletons; the top ten hold 2.3%. The sample was PBMCs. Receptors were obtained from a young woman in good health and CMV-seronegative. Both conserved end residues are part of each CDR3. The D gene is left open where the match is weak. The size field is filled for only some rows; it gives once, few, many or a size class.

V gene	J gene	clone size	D gene	CDR3 protein	CDR3 DNA
TRBV7-2	TRBJ2-7	.	.	CASSLAGTSYEQYF	TGTGCCAGCAGCTTAGCGGGCACTTCCTACGAGCAGTACTTC
TRBV30	TRBJ1-6	.	.	CAWSYTGTGNSPLHF	TGTGCCTGGAGTTATACAGGGACGGGGAATTCACCCCTCCACTTT
TRBV7-9	TRBJ2-2	.	TRBD1	CASSRRRQGAPGELFF	TGTGCCAGCAGCCGCCGGCGACAGGGGGCCCCCGGGGAGCTGTTTTTT
TRBV28	TRBJ1-6	.	.	CASGLHTNSPLHF	TGTGCCAGCGGCCTCCATACGAATTCACCCCTCCACTTT
TRBV7-9	TRBJ2-7	.	.	CASSLEVRGYEQYF	TGTGCCAGCAGCTTAGAGGTCCGGGGATACGAGCAGTACTTC
TRBV11-2	TRBJ2-7	.	TRBD2	CASSLYTLGGSYEQYF	TGTGCCAGCAGCTTATATACGCTGGGGGGGTCCTACGAGCAGTACTTC
TRBV28	TRBJ2-7	.	.	CASTMGGAGKQYF	TGTGCCAGTACCATGGGGGGGGCGGGGAAGCAGTACTTC
TRBV27	TRBJ1-2	.	TRBD1	CASSIHRGYGYTF	TGTGCCAGCAGTATACACAGGGGCTATGGCTACACCTTC
TRBV5-1	TRBJ2-7	.	TRBD1	CASSAQGAFDEQYF	TGCGCCAGCAGCGCACAGGGGGCATTCGACGAGCAGTACTTC
TRBV6-6	TRBJ2-7	.	TRBD1	CASNRQGEQYF	TGTGCCAGCAATAGACAGGGCGAGCAGTACTTC
TRBV7-8	TRBJ2-7	.	.	CASSSGHLGANDEQYF	TGTGCCAGCAGCTCGGGTCATTTGGGGGCAAACGACGAGCAGTACTTC
TRBV7-3	TRBJ2-1	.	.	CASSFGGAIYNEQFF	TGTGCCAGCAGCTTCGGAGGGGCCATTTACAATGAGCAGTTCTTC
TRBV2	TRBJ2-5	few	.	CASSREKETQYF	TGTGCCAGCAGCCGGGAGAAAGAGACCCAGTACTTC
TRBV5-4	TRBJ2-1	.	.	CASSYRGGDEQFF	TGTGCCAGCAGCTATAGGGGTGGAGATGAGCAGTTCTTC
TRBV5-5	TRBJ2-5	.	TRBD2	CASSLSPSGRETQYF	TGTGCCAGCAGCTTGAGCCCTAGCGGGAGGGAGACCCAGTACTTC